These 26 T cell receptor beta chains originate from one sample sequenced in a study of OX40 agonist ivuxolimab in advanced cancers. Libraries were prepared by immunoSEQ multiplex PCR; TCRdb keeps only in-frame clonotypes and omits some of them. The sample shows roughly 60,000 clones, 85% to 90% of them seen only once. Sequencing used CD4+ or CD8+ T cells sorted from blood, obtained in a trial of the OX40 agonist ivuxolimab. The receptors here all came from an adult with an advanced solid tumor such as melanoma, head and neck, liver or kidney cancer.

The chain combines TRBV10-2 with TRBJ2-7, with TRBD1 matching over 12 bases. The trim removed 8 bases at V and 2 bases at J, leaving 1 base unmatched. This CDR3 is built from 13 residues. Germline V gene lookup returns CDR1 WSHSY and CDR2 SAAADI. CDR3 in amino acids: CASGTGGTYEQYF. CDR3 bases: TGCGCCAGCGGGACAGGGGGCACCTACGAGCAGTACTTC.

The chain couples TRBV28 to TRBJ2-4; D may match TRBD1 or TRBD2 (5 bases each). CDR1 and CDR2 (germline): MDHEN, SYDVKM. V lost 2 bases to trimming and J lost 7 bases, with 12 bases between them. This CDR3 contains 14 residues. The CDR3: CASSLHPGRNIQYF. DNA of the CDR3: TGTGCCAGCAGTTTACACCCGGGGCGGAACATTCAGTACTTC.

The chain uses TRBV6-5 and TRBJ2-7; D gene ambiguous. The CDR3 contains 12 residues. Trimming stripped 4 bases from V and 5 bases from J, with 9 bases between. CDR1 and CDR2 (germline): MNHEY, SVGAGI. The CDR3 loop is CASSLTLNEQYF. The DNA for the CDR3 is TGTGCCAGCAGTTTGACACTTAACGAGCAGTACTTC.

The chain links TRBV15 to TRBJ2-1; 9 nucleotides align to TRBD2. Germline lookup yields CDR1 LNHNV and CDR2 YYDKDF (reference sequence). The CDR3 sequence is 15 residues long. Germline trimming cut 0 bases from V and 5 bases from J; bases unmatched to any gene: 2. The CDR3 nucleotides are TGTGCCACCAGCAGAGAGGCTAGCGGGGACAATGAGCAGTTCTTC. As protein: CATSREASGDNEQFF.

CDR3 in amino acids: CASSPGPTDGYTF. DNA of the CDR3: TGTGCCAGCAGCCCCGGCCCGACAGATGGCTACACCTTC. The chain carries TRBV7-9 and TRBJ1-2; possibly TRBD1 for D (5 bases). V lost 5 bases and J lost 6, with 13 bases in between. The CDR3 has 13 amino acids. Germline V gene sequence: CDR1 SEHNR, CDR2 FQNEAQ (reference sequence).

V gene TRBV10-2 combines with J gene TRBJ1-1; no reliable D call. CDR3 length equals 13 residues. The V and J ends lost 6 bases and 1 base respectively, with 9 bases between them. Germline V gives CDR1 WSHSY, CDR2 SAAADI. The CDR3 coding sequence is TGCGCCAGCAGGAGCCGGGGGAACACTGAAGCTTTCTTT. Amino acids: CASRSRGNTEAFF.

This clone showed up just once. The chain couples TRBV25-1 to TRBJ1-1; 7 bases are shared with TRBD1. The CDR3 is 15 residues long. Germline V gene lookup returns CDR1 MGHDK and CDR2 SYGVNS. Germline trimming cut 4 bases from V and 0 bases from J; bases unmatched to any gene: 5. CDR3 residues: CASSAGTAMNTEAFF. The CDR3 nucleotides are TGTGCCAGCAGTGCGGGGACAGCTATGAACACTGAAGCTTTCTTT.

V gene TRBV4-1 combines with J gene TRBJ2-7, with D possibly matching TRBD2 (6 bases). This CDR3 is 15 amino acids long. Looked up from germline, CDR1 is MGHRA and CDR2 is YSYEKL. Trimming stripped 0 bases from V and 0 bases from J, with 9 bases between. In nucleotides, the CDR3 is TGCGCCAGCAGCCAAGAGCTAGCGAGCTCCTACGAGCAGTACTTC. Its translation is CASSQELASSYEQYF.

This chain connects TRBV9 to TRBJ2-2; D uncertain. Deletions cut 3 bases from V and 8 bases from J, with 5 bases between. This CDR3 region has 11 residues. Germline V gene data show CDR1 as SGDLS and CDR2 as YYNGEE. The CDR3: CASSESGELFF. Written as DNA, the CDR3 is TGTGCCAGCAGCGAATCAGGGGAGCTGTTTTTT. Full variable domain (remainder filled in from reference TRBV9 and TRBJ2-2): DSGVTQTPKHLITATGQRVTLRCSPRSGDLSVYWYQQSLDQGLQFLIQYYNGEERAKGNILERFSAQQFPDLHSELNLSSLELGDSALYFCASSESGELFFGEGSRLTVL.

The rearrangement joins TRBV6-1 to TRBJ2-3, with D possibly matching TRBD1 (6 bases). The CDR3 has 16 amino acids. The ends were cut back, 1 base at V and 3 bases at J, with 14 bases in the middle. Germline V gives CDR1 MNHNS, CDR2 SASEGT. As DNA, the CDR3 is TGTGCCAGCAGTGAAGACAGGGCACACCTGACAGATACGCAGTATTTT. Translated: CASSEDRAHLTDTQYF.

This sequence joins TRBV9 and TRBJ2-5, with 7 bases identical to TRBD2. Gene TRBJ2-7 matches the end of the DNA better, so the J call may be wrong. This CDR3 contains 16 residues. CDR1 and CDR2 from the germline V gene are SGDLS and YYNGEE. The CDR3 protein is CASSPAGSASSYEQYF. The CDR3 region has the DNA TGTGCCAGCAGCCCAGCGGGGAGCGCCAGCTCCTACGAGCAGTACTTC.

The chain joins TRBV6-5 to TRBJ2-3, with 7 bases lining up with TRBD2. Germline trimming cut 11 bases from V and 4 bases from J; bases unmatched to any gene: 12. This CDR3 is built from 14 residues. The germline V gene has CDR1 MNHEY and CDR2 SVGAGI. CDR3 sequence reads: CAAGGLAAADTQYF. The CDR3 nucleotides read TGTGCCGCCGGTGGTCTAGCGGCGGCAGATACGCAGTATTTT.

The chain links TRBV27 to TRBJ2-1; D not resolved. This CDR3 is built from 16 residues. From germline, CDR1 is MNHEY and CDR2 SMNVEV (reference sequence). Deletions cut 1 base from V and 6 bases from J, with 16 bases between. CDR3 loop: CASSLLIGRALNEQFF. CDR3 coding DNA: TGTGCCAGCAGTTTATTAATTGGTCGGGCACTCAATGAGCAGTTCTTC.

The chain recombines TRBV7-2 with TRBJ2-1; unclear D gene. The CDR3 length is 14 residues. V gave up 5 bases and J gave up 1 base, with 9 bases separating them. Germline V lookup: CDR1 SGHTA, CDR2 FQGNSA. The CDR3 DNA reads TGTGCCAGCAGCCCGGGTAGATCCTACAATGAGCAGTTCTTC. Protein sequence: CASSPGRSYNEQFF.

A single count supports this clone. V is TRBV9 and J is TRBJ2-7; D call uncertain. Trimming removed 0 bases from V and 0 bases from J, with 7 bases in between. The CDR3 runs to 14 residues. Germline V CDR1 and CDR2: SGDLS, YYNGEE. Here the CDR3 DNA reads TGTGCCAGCAGCGTAGACGTGGCCTCCTACGAGCAGTACTTC. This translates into CASSVDVASYEQYF.

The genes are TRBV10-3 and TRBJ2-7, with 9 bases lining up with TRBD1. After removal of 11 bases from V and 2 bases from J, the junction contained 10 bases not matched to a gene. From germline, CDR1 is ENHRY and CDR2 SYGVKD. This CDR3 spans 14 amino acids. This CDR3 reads CASRLDRGAYEQYF. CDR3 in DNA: TGTGCCTCTAGATTGGACAGGGGAGCCTACGAGCAGTACTTC.

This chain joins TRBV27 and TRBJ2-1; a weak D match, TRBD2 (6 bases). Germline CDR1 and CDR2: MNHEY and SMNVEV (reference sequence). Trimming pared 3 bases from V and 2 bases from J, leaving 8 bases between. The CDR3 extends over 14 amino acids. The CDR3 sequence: CASSLSGPYNEQFF. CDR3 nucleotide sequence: TGTGCCAGCAGTTTGAGCGGGCCCTACAATGAGCAGTTCTTC.

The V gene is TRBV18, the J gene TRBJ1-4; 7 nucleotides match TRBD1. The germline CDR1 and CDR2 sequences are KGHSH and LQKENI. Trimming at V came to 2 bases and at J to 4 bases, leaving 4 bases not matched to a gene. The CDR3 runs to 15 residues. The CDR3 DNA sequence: TGTGCCAGCTCACCATCGGGACAGTTTAATGAAAAACTGTTTTTT. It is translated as CASSPSGQFNEKLFF.

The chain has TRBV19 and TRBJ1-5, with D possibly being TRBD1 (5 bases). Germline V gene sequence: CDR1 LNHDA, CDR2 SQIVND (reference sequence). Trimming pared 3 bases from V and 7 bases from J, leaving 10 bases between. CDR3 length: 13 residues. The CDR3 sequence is CASSIPGWQPQHF. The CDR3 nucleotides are TGTGCCAGTAGTATCCCAGGGTGGCAGCCCCAGCATTTT.

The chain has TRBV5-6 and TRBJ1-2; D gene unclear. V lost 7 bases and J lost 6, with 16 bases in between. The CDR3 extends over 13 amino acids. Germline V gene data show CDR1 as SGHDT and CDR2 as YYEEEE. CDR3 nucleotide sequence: TGTGCCAGCTGCGATAGGGTCCTTGATGGCTACACCTTC. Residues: CASCDRVLDGYTF.

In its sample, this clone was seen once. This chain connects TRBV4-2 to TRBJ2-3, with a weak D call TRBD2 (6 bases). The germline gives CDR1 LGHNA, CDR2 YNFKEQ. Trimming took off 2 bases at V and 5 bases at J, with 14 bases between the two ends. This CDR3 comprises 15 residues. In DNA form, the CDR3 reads TGTGCCAGCAGCCAATGGTTGGGGGAGGTAGATACGCAGTATTTT. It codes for CASSQWLGEVDTQYF.

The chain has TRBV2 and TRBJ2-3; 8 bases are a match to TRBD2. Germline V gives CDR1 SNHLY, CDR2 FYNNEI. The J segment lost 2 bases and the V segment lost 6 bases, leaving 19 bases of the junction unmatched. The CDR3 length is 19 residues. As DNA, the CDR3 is TGTGCCAGCAGCCCCCTTGGTATTACGGGGGGGCGACCCACAGATACGCAGTATTTT. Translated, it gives CASSPLGITGGRPTDTQYF. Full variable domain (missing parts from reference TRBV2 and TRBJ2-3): EPEVTQTPSHQVTQMGQEVILRCVPISNHLYFYWYRQILGQKVEFLVSFYNNEISEKSEIFDDQFSVERPDGSNFTLKIRSTKLEDSAMYFCASSPLGITGGRPTDTQYFGPGTRLTVL.

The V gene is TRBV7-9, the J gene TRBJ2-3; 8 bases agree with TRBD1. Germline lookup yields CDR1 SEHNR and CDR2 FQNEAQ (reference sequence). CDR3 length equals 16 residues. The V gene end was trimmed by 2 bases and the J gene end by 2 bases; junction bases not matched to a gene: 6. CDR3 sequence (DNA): TGTGCCAGCAGCTTATGGGGGACAGGACCCACAGATACGCAGTATTTT. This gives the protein CASSLWGTGPTDTQYF.

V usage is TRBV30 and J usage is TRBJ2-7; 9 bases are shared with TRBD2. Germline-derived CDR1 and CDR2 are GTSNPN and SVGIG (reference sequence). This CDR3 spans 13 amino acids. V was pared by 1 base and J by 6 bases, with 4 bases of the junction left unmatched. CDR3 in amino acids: CAWSGTSVGEQYF. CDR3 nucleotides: TGTGCCTGGAGTGGGACTAGCGTGGGCGAGCAGTACTTC.

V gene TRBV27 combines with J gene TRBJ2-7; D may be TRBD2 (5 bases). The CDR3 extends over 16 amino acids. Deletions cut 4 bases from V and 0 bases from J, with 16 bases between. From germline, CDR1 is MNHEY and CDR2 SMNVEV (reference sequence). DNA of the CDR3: TGTGCCAGCAGTTCTGGGAGAGTACCGAGCTCCTACGAGCAGTACTTC. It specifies CASSSGRVPSSYEQYF.

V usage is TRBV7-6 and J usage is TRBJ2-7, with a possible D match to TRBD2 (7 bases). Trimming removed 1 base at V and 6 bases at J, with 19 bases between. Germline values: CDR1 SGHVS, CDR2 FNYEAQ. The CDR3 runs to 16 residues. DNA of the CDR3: TGTGCCAGCAGCTTAGAGGGGGGGGCCCAGGCGGGCGAGCAGTACTTC. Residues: CASSLEGGAQAGEQYF.